These 20 T cell receptor beta chains share one sample of origin, sequenced in a study of cytomegalovirus exposure and HLA in healthy donors. Libraries were prepared by immunoSEQ multiplex PCR; TCRdb keeps only in-frame clonotypes and omits some of them. The sample has under 250,000 clones; 70% to 90% are singletons. Sequenced input: PBMCs. The receptor set was obtained from a woman in her late teens or twenties in good health and CMV-seronegative.

The rearrangement joins TRBV5-6 to TRBJ2-5; 10 bases align to TRBD2. After removal of 7 bases from V and 4 bases from J, the junction contained 10 bases not matched to a gene. The CDR3 totals 15 residues. The germline CDR1 and CDR2 sequences are SGHDT and YYEEEE. The CDR3 sequence: CASLPKRGGRETQYF. In DNA form, the CDR3 reads TGTGCCAGCCTCCCTAAGCGGGGGGGAAGAGAGACCCAGTACTTC.

Here the CDR3 reads CASSLTSGGSYEQYF. The CDR3 DNA sequence: TGTGCCAGCAGTCTCACTAGCGGGGGTTCCTACGAGCAGTACTTC. The chain employs TRBV27 and TRBJ2-7; 11 bases are a match to TRBD2. The germline CDR1 and CDR2 sequences are MNHEY and SMNVEV (reference sequence). V lost 5 bases to trimming and J lost 1 base; unmatched junction nucleotides: 4. The CDR3 is 15 amino acids.

The chain joins TRBV4-1 to TRBJ1-5; D remains unclear. The CDR3 spans 15 residues. V dropped 0 bases and J dropped 0 bases, with 6 bases sitting between them. Germline loops: CDR1 MGHRA, CDR2 YSYEKL. CDR3 protein: CASSQDGNSNQPQHF. The CDR3, as DNA: TGCGCCAGCAGCCAAGATGGTAATAGCAATCAGCCCCAGCATTTT.

The CDR3 region has the DNA TGTGCCAGCAGCCCGCCCTCTAGGGATACGCAGTATTTT. This sequence encodes CASSPPSRDTQYF. The chain combines TRBV7-3 with TRBJ2-3, with no clear D. This CDR3 has 13 amino acids. Per the germline V gene, CDR1 is SGHTA and CDR2 is FQGTGA. The V end was cut by 5 bases, the J end by 6 bases, with 12 bases between.

This clone was counted once. Other DNA sequences of this sample code for an identical CDR3. The gene calls are TRBV2 and TRBJ1-4; D gene ambiguous. Germline V lookup: CDR1 SNHLY, CDR2 FYNNEI. With 4 bases removed from V and 0 bases from J, the gap between germline ends came to 9 bases. This CDR3 is built from 15 residues. CDR3 coding DNA: TGTGCCAGCAGTGGAGACACGTCAACTAATGAAAAACTGTTTTTT. Translation: CASSGDTSTNEKLFF.

The V gene is TRBV18, the J gene TRBJ1-1, with TRBD1 as a possible D gene (6 bases). Between the trimmed V and J ends, which lost 2 bases and 4 bases, there was a span of 11 bases. The CDR3 has 14 amino acids. From germline, CDR1 is KGHSH and CDR2 LQKENI. CDR3 sequence (DNA): TGTGCCAGCTCACCAGCGAGAGGGGGCACTGAAGCTTTCTTT. It encodes CASSPARGGTEAFF.

The rearrangement joins TRBV9 to TRBJ1-1; no definite D call. Trimming left V 0 bases short and J 4 bases short, with 10 bases between. The CDR3 length is 14 residues. Germline-derived CDR1 and CDR2 are SGDLS and YYNGEE. CDR3 amino acids: CASSVAGSGTEAFF. The CDR3 coding sequence is TGTGCCAGCAGCGTAGCGGGGTCGGGCACTGAAGCTTTCTTT.

J is TRBJ2-1 and V is TRBV2; no definite D call. Trimming removed 4 bases at V and 15 bases at J, with 13 bases between. The CDR3 has 11 residues. Germline V gives CDR1 SNHLY, CDR2 FYNNEI. CDR3 loop: CASSVGVRTFF. CDR3 coding DNA: TGTGCCAGCAGTGTAGGAGTACGGACGTTCTTC.

Only one count was recorded for this clone. This sequence joins TRBV28 and TRBJ1-2, with a possible D match to TRBD1 (6 bases). CDR3 size: 16 residues. Germline loops: CDR1 MDHEN, CDR2 SYDVKM. Trimming removed 4 bases at V and 5 bases at J, with 20 bases between. CDR3 in amino acids: CASSWGSGGLVYGYTF. CDR3 in DNA: TGTGCCAGCAGTTGGGGATCGGGGGGGCTGGTTTATGGCTACACCTTC.

This sequence joins TRBV6-1 and TRBJ2-7; D is possibly TRBD1 (5 bases). Germline lookup yields CDR1 MNHNS and CDR2 SASEGT. The CDR3 is 15 amino acids. Trimming shortened V by 10 bases and J by 0 bases, and 19 bases separated the two germline ends. This CDR3 reads CATIAFRGSSYEQYF. Here the CDR3 DNA reads TGTGCCACCATAGCATTTAGGGGAAGCTCCTACGAGCAGTACTTC.

A remark on this clone: The sample carries other DNA sequences with the same CDR3. CDR3 loop: CASSARGTEAFF. CDR3 in DNA: TGTGCCAGCAGTGCGAGGGGAACTGAAGCTTTCTTT. This chain joins TRBV6-1 and TRBJ1-1, with D possibly matching TRBD1 (5 bases). CDR1 is MNHNS, CDR2 SASEGT, per germline. V lost 4 bases, J lost 5 bases, and 8 bases lay in between. CDR3 length equals 12 residues.

The gene calls are TRBV30 and TRBJ1-1; no clear D gene. Trimming removed 8 bases from V and 8 bases from J, with 18 bases in between. Germline-derived CDR1 and CDR2 are GTSNPN and SVGIG (reference sequence). The CDR3 is 12 residues long. In DNA form, the CDR3 reads TGTGCCCGTGGCGAGAACCTTGGGGAAGCTTTCTTT. Translated, it gives CARGENLGEAFF. The complete variable domain, with remaining parts taken from reference TRBV30 and TRBJ1-1, reads SQTIHQWPATLVQPVGSPLSLECTVEGTSNPNLYWYRQAAGRGLQLLFYSVGIGQISSEVPQNLSASRPQDRQFILSSKKLLLSDSGFYLCARGENLGEAFFGQGTRLTVV.

This clone was found once. The chain links TRBV6-6 to TRBJ2-7, with D possibly TRBD1 on 5 matching bases. Germline V gene lookup returns CDR1 MNHNY and CDR2 SVGAGI (reference sequence). V lost 2 bases and J 7 bases, leaving 18 bases between the germline ends. This CDR3 is built from 15 residues. This CDR3 reads CASSYIRQSPREQYF. In DNA, the CDR3 is TGTGCCAGCAGTTACATTCGACAGAGTCCCAGGGAGCAGTACTTC.

This clone appeared once. The gene calls are TRBV9 and TRBJ2-5; 7 nucleotides align to TRBD2. The CDR3 is 15 residues long. With 2 bases clipped from V and 1 base from J, the junction kept 5 bases outside the gene matches. Germline V lookup: CDR1 SGDLS, CDR2 YYNGEE. The CDR3 coding sequence is TGTGCCAGCAGCGTTACCGGGACTATCCAAGAGACCCAGTACTTC. Amino acids: CASSVTGTIQETQYF.

This clone was recorded once. The chain recombines TRBV19 with TRBJ2-1, with TRBD1 matching 8 bases. This CDR3 contains 14 residues. V lost 3 bases and J lost 9; bases outside the gene matches: 7. Germline assignment: CDR1 LNHDA and CDR2 SQIVND (reference sequence). The CDR3 region is CASSINSGGREQFF. The CDR3 DNA reads TGTGCCAGTAGTATCAATTCAGGGGGCCGTGAGCAGTTCTTC.

This chain links TRBV27 with TRBJ1-3; D not certain. Trimming left V 5 bases short and J 1 base short, with 9 bases between. This CDR3 is built from 14 residues. CDR1 and CDR2 (germline): MNHEY, SMNVEV (reference sequence). The CDR3 sequence: CASSPRLSGNTIYF. CDR3 DNA sequence: TGTGCCAGCAGTCCCCGGCTTTCTGGAAACACCATATATTTT.

This clone was observed once. J is TRBJ2-5 and V is TRBV15, with 7 bases matching TRBD2. This CDR3 has 16 amino acids. The germline V gene has CDR1 LNHNV and CDR2 YYDKDF (reference sequence). The V and J ends lost 0 bases and 4 bases, in that order; junction bases with no gene match: 8. The CDR3 protein is CATSREDGGKAETQYF. CDR3 bases: TGTGCCACCAGCAGAGAGGACGGGGGGAAAGCAGAGACCCAGTACTTC.

The chain is built from TRBV28 and TRBJ1-2, with D unresolved. V gave up 6 bases and J gave up 1 base, with 6 bases separating them. CDR1 MDHEN and CDR2 SYDVKM come from the germline V gene. The CDR3 length is 12 residues. The CDR3 region is CASRAINYGYTF. The CDR3 DNA reads as TGTGCCAGCAGGGCCATTAACTATGGCTACACCTTC.

V usage is TRBV28 and J usage is TRBJ1-2; TRBD1 agrees at 7 bases. CDR3 size: 14 residues. The junction had 11 bases not matched to a gene; V was cut back by 5 bases and J by 8 bases. Germline lookup yields CDR1 MDHEN and CDR2 SYDVKM. This chain's CDR3 is CASSPAGGGSGYTF. In DNA form, the CDR3 reads TGTGCCAGCAGTCCCGCAGGGGGGGGTTCCGGCTACACCTTC.

The chain joins TRBV12-5 to TRBJ1-5; D not resolved. The CDR3 has 13 amino acids. V was shortened by 0 bases and J by 4 bases, with 4 bases between the two germline ends. Per the germline V gene, CDR1 is LGHNT and CDR2 is FRNRAP. The DNA for the CDR3 is TGTGCTAGTGGTTTGGTGGGAAATCAGCCCCAGCATTTT. Encoded protein: CASGLVGNQPQHF.